One and the same sample provided the 7 T cell receptor beta chains below, sequenced in a study of blood T cell repertoires in COVID-19. Libraries were prepared by immunoSEQ multiplex PCR; TCRdb keeps only in-frame clonotypes and omits some of them. The table records around 180,000 clones, roughly nine tenths of them present only once. The sample comprised peripheral blood. The receptor source for this set is a man aged 70-80 years with active or convalescent COVID-19.

CDR3 sequence: CASSLDREKKQYF. CDR3 bases: TGTGCCAGCAGCTTGGACAGGGAAAAGAAGCAGTACTTC. The chain couples TRBV5-4 to TRBJ2-7; TRBD1 might be the D (6 bases). The V end lost 0 bases, the J end lost 8 bases, and 12 bases lay between the germline ends. Germline V gene lookup returns CDR1 SGHNT and CDR2 YYREEE (reference sequence). The CDR3 length is 13 residues.

V usage is TRBV15 and J usage is TRBJ2-7, with D maybe TRBD1 (5 bases). Germline V gene data show CDR1 as LNHNV and CDR2 as YYDKDF (reference sequence). Trimming removed 5 bases at V and 2 bases at J, with 13 bases between. CDR3 size: 14 residues. In DNA form, the CDR3 reads TGTGCCACCAGCGACTTTACAGGCCCCTACGAGCAGTACTTC. Translated: CATSDFTGPYEQYF.

Comments on this clone: Mismatch with germline at one junction end may stem from a read error. CDR3 residues: CASSLLGDTQLF. The CDR3 DNA follows: TGTGCCAGCAGTTTATTAGGGGACACCCAACTTTTT. The chain has TRBV28 and TRBJ1-4; TRBD1 might be the D (6 bases). The CDR3 is 12 amino acids. CDR1 is MDHEN and CDR2 is SYDVKM in the germline V gene.

The chain couples TRBV13 to TRBJ2-3; 15 nucleotides line up with TRBD2. Germline CDR1 and CDR2: PRHDT and FYEKMQ (reference sequence). The CDR3 is 15 residues long. J lost 5 bases, V lost 3 bases, and 0 bases had no gene match. In DNA form, the CDR3 reads TGTGCCAGCAGCTTGGGACTAGCGGGAGGAGATACGCAGTATTTT. It codes for CASSLGLAGGDTQYF.

This clone was found a few times. This chain uses TRBV9 with TRBJ2-1; D perhaps matches TRBD2 (6 bases). This CDR3 is 13 amino acids long. Germline V gene lookup returns CDR1 SGDLS and CDR2 YYNGEE. V lost 4 bases to trimming and J lost 7 bases, with 12 bases between them. Here the CDR3 DNA reads TGTGCCAGCAGCCGCCTGGGGGGTAATGAGCAGTTCTTC. Protein: CASSRLGGNEQFF.

In its sample, this clone was seen once. The rearrangement joins TRBV9 to TRBJ1-5; D is perhaps TRBD1 (5 bases). The CDR3 length is 15 residues. The germline V gene encodes CDR1 SGDLS and CDR2 YYNGEE. V lost 1 base, J lost 10 bases, and 18 bases lay in between. The CDR3: CASSVRDSLSRPQHF. In DNA, the CDR3 is TGTGCCAGCAGCGTAAGGGACTCCCTATCGCGACCCCAGCATTTT.

This chain connects TRBV28 to TRBJ1-4; D possibly corresponds to TRBD1 (6 bases). The CDR3 length is 15 residues. Trimming took 4 bases from V and 3 from J, leaving 12 bases between them. The germline gives CDR1 MDHEN, CDR2 SYDVKM. This CDR3 reads CASSSYRDPNEKLFF. In DNA form, the CDR3 reads TGTGCCAGCAGTTCGTACAGGGATCCTAATGAAAAACTGTTTTTT.